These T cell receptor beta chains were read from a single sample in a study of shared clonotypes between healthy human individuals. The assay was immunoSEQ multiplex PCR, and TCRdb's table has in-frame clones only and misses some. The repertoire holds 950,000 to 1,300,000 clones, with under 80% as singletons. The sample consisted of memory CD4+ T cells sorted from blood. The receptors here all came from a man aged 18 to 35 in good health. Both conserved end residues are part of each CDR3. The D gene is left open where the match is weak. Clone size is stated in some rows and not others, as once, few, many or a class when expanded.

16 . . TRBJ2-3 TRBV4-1 TGCGCCAGCAGCCCCGGGGTCGGATCTAGCACAGATACGCAGTATTTT CASSPGVGSSTDTQYF
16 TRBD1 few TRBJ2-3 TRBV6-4 TGTGCCAGCAGTGACGACGTGACAGGGGCCACAGATACGCAGTATTTT CASSDDVTGATDTQYF
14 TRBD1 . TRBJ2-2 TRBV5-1 TGCGCCAGCAGCGCGACAGGGGGCTCCGGGGAGCTGTTTTTT CASSATGGSGELFF
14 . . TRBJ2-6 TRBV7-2 TGTGCCAGCAGCTTAAATGTTGGGGCCAACGTCCTGACTTTC CASSLNVGANVLTF
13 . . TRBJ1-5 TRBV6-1 TGTGCCAGCGCTGAAGGTAGCAATCAGCCCCAGCATTTT CASAEGSNQPQHF
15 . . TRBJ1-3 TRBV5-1 TGCGCCAGCAGCTTGGACGCGGGGAGCGGAAACACCATATATTTT CASSLDAGSGNTIYF
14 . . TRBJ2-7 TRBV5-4 TGTGCCAGCAGCTTGCAAGGGGTGCCCTACGAGCAGTACTTC CASSLQGVPYEQYF
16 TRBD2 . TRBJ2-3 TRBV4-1 TGCGCCAGCAGCCCTTACGGGGGGATTAGCACAGATACGCAGTATTTT CASSPYGGISTDTQYF
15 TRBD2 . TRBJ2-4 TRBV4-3 TGCGCCAGCAGCCAACTGACTAGCGGCAAAAACATTCAGTACTTC CASSQLTSGKNIQYF
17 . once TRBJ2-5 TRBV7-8 TGTGCCAGCAGCCAGGGCCTCCAGACCCCTCCGCAAGAGACCCAGTACTTC CASSQGLQTPPQETQYF
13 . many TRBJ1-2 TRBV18 TGTGCCAGCTCACCGGACCGTAACTATGGCTACACCTTC CASSPDRNYGYTF
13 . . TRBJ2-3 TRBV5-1 TGCGCCAGCAGCTTGGTTTACGCAGATACGCAGTATTTT CASSLVYADTQYF
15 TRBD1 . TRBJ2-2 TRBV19 TGTGCCAGTAGTATCCGACAGGGGATTGGCGGGGAGCTGTTTTTT CASSIRQGIGGELFF
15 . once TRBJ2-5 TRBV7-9 TGTGCCAGCAGCTTAGAGGGCAGGGGAGACGAGACCCAGTACTTC CASSLEGRGDETQYF
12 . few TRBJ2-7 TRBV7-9 TGTGCCAGCAGCTTAGGGGCGTATGAGCAGTACTTC CASSLGAYEQYF
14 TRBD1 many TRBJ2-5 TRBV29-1 TGCAGCGTTCAATGGACAGGTCGTATGGAGACCCAGTACTTC CSVQWTGRMETQYF
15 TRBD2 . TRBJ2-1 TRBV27 TGTGCCAGCAGTCTCCCTAGCGGGAGATACAATGAGCAGTTCTTC CASSLPSGRYNEQFF
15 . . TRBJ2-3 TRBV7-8 TGTGCCAGCAGCTTAGCCGGCAGGGCGGCAGATACGCAGTATTTT CASSLAGRAADTQYF
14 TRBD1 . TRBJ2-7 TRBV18 TGTGCCAGCTCAATGGACAGGTCCTCCTACGAGCAGTACTTC CASSMDRSSYEQYF
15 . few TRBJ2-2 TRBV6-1 TGTGCCAGCACGGAACGACAGGCGAACACCGGGGAGCTGTTTTTT CASTERQANTGELFF